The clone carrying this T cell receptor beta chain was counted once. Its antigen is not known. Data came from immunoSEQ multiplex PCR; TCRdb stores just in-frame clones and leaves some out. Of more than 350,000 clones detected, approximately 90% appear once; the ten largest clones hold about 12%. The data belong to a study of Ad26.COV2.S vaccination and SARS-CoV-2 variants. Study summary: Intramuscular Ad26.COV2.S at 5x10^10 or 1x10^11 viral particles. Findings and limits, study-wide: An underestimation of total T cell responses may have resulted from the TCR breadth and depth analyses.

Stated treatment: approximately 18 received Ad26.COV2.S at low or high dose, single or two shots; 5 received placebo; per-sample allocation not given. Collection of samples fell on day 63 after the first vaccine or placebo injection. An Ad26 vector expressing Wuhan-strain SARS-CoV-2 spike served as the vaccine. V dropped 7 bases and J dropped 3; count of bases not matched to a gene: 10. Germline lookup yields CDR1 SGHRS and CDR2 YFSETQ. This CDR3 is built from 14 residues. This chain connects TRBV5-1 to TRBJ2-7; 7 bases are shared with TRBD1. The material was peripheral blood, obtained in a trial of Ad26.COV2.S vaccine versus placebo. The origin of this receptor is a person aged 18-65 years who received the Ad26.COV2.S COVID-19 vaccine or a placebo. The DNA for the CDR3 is TGCGCCAGCCGGCTAGGGACAGCGTTCTACGAGCAGTACTTC. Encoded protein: CASRLGTAFYEQYF.